These 7 T cell receptor beta chains were sequenced from one sample in a study of tumor-infiltrating lymphocytes in primary liver carcinoma (dated by TCRdb to the late 2010s). TRIzol reagent was used to extract blood RNA from unsorted whole blood, while the DNeasy Blood & Tissue kit provided the germline DNA. The run used an Illumina HiSeq 2500. Starting from 450 to 500 ng total RNA, TCRbeta-specific cDNA was produced by reverse transcription with a constant-region primer and ProtoScript II reverse transcriptase. Three nested multiplex PCR rounds, following a slightly modified ARM-PCR procedure, were used to build the TCRbeta libraries. Each of the first two PCR rounds ran for approximately 10 cycles using multiplex TRBV1-TRBV30 forward primers together with a Cbeta reverse primer. Starting from the raw public reads, TCRdb applied fastp trimming at Q25, assembled clones with MiXCR and retained in-frame beta chains. Rows are unified per CDR3 protein, each entry keeping the most common DNA and genes. The sample contains fewer than 400,000 distinct CDR3 sequences, about 62% of them found a single time. 9% of the sample is in the top ten clones.

Sequenced material: peripheral blood. These receptors all stem from a man between 40 and 49 years old with primary liver carcinoma and hepatitis B virus infection.

Comments on this clonotype: A junction boundary mismatches the germline segment, possibly from a read error. The chain uses TRBV11-2 and TRBJ2-1; 7 bases match TRBD1. This CDR3 has 14 amino acids. The germline V gene has CDR1 SGHAT and CDR2 FQNNGV. The CDR3 loop is CASTLRTGHSKQFF. CDR3 in DNA: TGTGCCAGCACCTTAAGGACAGGTCACTCGAAGCAATTCTTC. The variable domain in full, completed from reference TRBV11-2 and TRBJ2-1, reads EAGVAQSPRYKIIEKRQSVAFWCNPISGHATLYWYQQILGQGPKLLIQFQNNGVVDDSQLPKDRFSAERLKGVDSTLKIQPAKLEDSAVYLCASTLRTGHSKQFFGPGTRLTVL.

The chain employs TRBV5-1 and TRBJ2-6, with D perhaps TRBD2 (5 bases). The CDR3 consists of 17 residues. Deletions cut 2 bases from V and 2 bases from J, with 14 bases between. The germline V gene encodes CDR1 SGHRS and CDR2 YFSETQ. Here the CDR3 reads CASSFSGPAAGANVLTF. The CDR3 DNA follows: TGCGCCAGCAGCTTTTCAGGCCCAGCGGCTGGGGCCAACGTCCTGACTTTC.

A single count supports this clonotype. Relative to the germline gene, one junction end is altered; a read error may explain this. The V gene is TRBV6-5, the J gene TRBJ2-2, with 9 bases fitting TRBD2. The CDR3 length is 16 residues. Per the germline V gene, CDR1 is MNHEY and CDR2 is SVGAGI. The CDR3 protein is CASSSAGGGSAGDLFF. The CDR3 DNA is TGTGCCAGCAGTTCGGCGGGAGGGGGGAGCGCCGGGGACCTGTTTTTT.

With regard to this clonotype: A much larger clone differs from this one at a single base, so this may be a read error. This chain links TRBV12-3 or TRBV12-4 with TRBJ2-1; D uncertain. V was cut by 4 bases and J by 0 bases, with 10 bases left in between. The CDR3 has 15 amino acids. CDR3 in amino acids: CASSWMRSSYNEQFF. As DNA, the CDR3 is TGTGCCAGCAGTTGGATGCGGAGCTCCTACAATGAGCAGTTCTTC.

This clonotype was observed a single time. Given a much more abundant clone one base away, this may be a read error. The rearrangement joins TRBV12-3 or TRBV12-4 to TRBJ1-1; 9 bases match TRBD1. CDR3 size: 12 residues. Trimming removed 8 bases from V and 11 bases from J; junction bases left unmatched: 9. CDR3 sequence (DNA): TGTGCCAGCGAACCGGGACAGGGAGGGGCTTTCTTT. Protein sequence: CASEPGQGGAFF.

About this clonotype itself: A clone one base away is much larger, so this may be a read error. This sequence joins TRBV6-6 and TRBJ2-3, with 16 bases fitting TRBD2. Germline V CDR1 and CDR2: MNHNY, SVGAGI (reference sequence). The CDR3 has 16 residues. The V gene end was trimmed by 6 bases and the J gene end by 4 bases; junction bases not matched to a gene: 4. As DNA, the CDR3 is TGTGCCAGCAGACCCGGGACTAGCGGGGGGGCAGATACGCAGTATTTT. Translation: CASRPGTSGGADTQYF.

The chain uses TRBV6-8 and TRBJ2-3; D gene unclear. The germline gives CDR1 MNHGY, CDR2 SAAAGT. V shed 11 bases and J shed 10 bases, with 13 bases lying between them. The CDR3 is 10 amino acids. CDR3 sequence reads: CARSHDAQYF. The DNA of the CDR3 is TGTGCCCGCTCCCATGATGCGCAGTATTTT.